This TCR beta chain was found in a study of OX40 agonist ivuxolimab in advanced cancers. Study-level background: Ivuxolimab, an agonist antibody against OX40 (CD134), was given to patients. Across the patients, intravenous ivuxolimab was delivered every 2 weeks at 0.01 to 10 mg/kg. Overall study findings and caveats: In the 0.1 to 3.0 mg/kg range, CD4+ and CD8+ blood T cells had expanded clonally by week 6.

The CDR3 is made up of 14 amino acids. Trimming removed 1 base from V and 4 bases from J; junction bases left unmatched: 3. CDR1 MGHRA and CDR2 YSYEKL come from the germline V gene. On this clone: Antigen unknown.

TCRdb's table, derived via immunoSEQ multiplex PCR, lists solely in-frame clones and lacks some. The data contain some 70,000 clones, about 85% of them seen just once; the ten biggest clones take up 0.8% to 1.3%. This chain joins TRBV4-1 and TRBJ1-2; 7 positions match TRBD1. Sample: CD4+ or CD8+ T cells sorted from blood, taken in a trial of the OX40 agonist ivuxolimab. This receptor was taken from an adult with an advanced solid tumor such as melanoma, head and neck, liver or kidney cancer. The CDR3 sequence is CASSQASGGYGYTF. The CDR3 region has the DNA TGCGCCAGCAGCCAAGCCTCAGGGGGCTATGGCTACACCTTC.